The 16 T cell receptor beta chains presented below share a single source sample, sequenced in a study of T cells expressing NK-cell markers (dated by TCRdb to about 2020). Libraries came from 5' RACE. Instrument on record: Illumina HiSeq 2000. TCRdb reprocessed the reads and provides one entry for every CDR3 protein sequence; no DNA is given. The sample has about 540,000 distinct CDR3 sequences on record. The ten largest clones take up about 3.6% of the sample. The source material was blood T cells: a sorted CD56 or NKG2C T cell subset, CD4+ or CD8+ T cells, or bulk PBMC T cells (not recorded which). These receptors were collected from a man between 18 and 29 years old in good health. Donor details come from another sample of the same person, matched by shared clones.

This CDR3 is CASTFPGSPLHF. The rearrangement links TRBV12-3 or TRBV12-4 to TRBJ1-6. The CDR3 extends over 12 amino acids.

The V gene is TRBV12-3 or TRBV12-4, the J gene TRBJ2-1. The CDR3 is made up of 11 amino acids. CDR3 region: CASSLGNEQFF.

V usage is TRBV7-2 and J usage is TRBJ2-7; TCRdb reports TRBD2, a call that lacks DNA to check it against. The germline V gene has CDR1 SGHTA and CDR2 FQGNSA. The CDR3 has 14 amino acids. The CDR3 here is CASSLGWRDYEQYF.

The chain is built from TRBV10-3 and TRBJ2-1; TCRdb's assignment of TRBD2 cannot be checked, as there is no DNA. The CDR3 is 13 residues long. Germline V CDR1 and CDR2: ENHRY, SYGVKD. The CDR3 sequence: CAASGMDRHEQFF.

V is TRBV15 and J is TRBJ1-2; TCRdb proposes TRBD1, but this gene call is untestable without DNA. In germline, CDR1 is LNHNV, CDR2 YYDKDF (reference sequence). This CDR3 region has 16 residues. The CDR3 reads CATSRARDRYNYGYTF.

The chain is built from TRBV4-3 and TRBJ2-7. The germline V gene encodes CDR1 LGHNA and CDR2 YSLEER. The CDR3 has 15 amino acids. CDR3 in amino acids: CASSQVYGISYEQYF.

The CDR3 loop is CASGRDNRLQFF. The gene calls are TRBV28 and TRBJ2-1; the D call from TCRdb, TRBD1, cannot be confirmed without DNA. The V gene's germline CDR1 is MDHEN and CDR2 SYDVKM. The CDR3 totals 12 residues.

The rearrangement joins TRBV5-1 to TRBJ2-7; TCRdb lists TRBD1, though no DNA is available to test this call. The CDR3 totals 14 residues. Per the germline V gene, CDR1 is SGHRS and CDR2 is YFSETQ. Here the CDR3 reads CASSLRRERGEQYF.

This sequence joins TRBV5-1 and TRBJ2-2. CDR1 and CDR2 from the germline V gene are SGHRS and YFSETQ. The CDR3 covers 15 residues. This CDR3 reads CASSLPLTDTGELFF.

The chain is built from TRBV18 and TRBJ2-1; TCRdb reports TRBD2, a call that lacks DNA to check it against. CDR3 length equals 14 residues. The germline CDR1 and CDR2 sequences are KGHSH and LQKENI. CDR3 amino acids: CASSPGTSNHEQFF. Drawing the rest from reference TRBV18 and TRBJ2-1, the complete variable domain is NAGVMQNPRHLVRRRGQEARLRCSPMKGHSHVYWYRQLPEEGLKFMVYLQKENIIDESGMPKERFSAEFPKEGPSILRIQQVVRGDSAAYFCASSPGTSNHEQFFGPGTRLTVL.

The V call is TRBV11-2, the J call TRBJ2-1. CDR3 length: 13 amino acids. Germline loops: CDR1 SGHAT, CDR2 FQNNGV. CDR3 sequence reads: CASSFRARNEQFF.

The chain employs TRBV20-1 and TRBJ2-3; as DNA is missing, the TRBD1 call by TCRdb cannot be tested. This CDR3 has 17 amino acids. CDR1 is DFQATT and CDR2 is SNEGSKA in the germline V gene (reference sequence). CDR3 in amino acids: CSARGVWGEISTDTQYF.

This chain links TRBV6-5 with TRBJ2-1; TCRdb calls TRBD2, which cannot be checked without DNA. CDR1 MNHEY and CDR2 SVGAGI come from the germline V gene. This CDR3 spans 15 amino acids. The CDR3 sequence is CASSSPTSGSDEQFF.

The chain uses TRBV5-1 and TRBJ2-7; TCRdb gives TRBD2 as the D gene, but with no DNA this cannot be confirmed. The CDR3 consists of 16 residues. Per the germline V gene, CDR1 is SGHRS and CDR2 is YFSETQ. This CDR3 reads CASSFGTSGTTYEQYF.

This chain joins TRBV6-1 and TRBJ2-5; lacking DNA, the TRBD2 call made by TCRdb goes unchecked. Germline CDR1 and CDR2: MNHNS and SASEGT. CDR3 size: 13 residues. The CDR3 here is CATREGTLETQYF.

CDR3 in amino acids: CASSPLRSYTGELFF. V gene TRBV14 combines with J gene TRBJ2-2. CDR1 is SGHDN, CDR2 FVKESK, per germline. This CDR3 is 15 amino acids long.